The T cell receptor beta chain under discussion was sequenced for a study of blood T cell repertoires in COVID-19. Participants, roughly 18 to 90 years old, spanned about two dozen US areas. Participants' reported clinical history set cohort assignment. For recovered donors of Cohort 3, there were two negative PCRs, clearance, or symptom resolution. This CDR3 is 18 amino acids long. The junction had 7 bases not matched to a gene; V was cut back by 0 bases and J by 1 base. Germline values: CDR1 SGHDT, CDR2 YYEEEE. Authors' analysis steps: Amplification of reference gene primers provided the estimated nucleated cell counts. This table comes from immunoSEQ multiplex PCR, and its TCRdb copy is limited to in-frame clones, with some not included. V and J calls and clone size are as listed in that table; D and trimming were resolved from the DNA. The sample has about 330,000 clones; over 75% are singletons.

This chain uses TRBV5-6 with TRBJ2-6; TRBD1 aligns across 7 bases. This TCR was recovered from a woman aged 18-30 years who had recovered from COVID-19. The sequenced sample was PBMCs or T cells enriched from blood (not recorded which). The CDR3 nucleotides are TGTGCCAGCAGCTTGGCGACAGGGCTTGTATCTGGGGCCAACGTCCTGACTTTC. This sequence encodes CASSLATGLVSGANVLTF.